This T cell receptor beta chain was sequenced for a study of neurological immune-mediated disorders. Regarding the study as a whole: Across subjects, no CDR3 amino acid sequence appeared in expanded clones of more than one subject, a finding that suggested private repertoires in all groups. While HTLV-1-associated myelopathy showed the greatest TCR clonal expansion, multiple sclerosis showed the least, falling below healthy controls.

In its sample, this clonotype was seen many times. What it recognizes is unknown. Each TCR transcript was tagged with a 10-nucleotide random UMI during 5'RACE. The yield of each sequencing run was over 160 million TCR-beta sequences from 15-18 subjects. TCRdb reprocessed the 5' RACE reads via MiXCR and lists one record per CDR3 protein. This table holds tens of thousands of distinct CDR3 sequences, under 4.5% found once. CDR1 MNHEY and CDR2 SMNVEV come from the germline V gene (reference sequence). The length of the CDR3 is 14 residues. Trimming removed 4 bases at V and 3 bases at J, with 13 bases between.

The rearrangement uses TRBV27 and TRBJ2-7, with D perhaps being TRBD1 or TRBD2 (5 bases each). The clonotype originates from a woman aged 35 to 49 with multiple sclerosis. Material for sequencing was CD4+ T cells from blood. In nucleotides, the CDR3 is TGTGCCAGCAGTTCCCGGGACCGGGGCTACGAGCAGTACTTC. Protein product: CASSSRDRGYEQYF.